This TCR beta chain was retrieved from a study of tumor T cells in aggressive B-cell lymphoma (dated by TCRdb to about 2017). Remarks on this clone: Its antigen is still unknown. Base quality data are lacking; no much larger clone is found one base away.

Library method: the immunoSEQ multiplex PCR assay. The clones in this table, taken by TCRdb from immuneACCESS, are in-frame only. Not every clone is retained; where verified, under half of the shortfall comes from an unresolved V gene, and the cause of the rest is unknown. The sample table records 7,000 to 9,500 clones; roughly 84% of these occur just once. The ten largest make up around 3.4% of the sample. Clipping removes 0 bases from V and 7 bases from J, with 9 as the unmatched junction base count. Its CDR3 holds 16 amino acids, cysteine through phenylalanine. The sequence is cut down to CDR3 DNA, 48 bases in frame from base 1. The germline V gene (reference sequence) supplies CDR1 MNHEY and CDR2 SMNVEV.

The clonotype originates from an adult with diffuse large B cell lymphoma. Specimen: tumor tissue. The V and J segments used are TRBV27 and TRBJ1-2, with 9 bases in between that match TRBD1. The sequenced DNA is TGTGCCAGCAGTTTATCGGGGACAGGGCGAGCCGGTGGCTACACCTTC. Its amino acids are CASSLSGTGRAGGYTF.